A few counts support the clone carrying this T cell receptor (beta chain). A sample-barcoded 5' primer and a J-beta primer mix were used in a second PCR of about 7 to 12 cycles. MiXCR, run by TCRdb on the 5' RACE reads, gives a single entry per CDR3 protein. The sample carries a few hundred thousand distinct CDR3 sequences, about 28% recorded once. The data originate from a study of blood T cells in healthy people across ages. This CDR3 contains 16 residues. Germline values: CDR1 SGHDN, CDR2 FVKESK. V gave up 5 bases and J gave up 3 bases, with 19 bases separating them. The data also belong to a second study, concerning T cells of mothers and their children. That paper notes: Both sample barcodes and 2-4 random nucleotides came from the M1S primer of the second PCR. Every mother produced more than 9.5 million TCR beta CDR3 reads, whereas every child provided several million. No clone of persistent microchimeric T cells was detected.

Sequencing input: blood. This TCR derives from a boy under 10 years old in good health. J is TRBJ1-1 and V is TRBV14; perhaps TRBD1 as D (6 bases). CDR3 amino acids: CASSSLGAGADTEAFF. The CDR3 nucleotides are TGTGCCAGCAGCTCTTTAGGGGCAGGGGCAGACACTGAAGCTTTCTTT. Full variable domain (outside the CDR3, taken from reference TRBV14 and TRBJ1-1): EAGVTQFPSHSVIEKGQTVTLRCDPISGHDNLYWYRRVMGKEIKFLLHFVKESKQDESGMPNNRFLAERTGGTYSTLKVQPAELEDSGVYFCASSSLGAGADTEAFFGQGTRLTVV.